The source of this TCR beta chain is a study of blood T cell repertoires in COVID-19. Living in 24 US areas, the participants were between about 18 and 100 years of age. Germline CDR1 reads SGHTA; CDR2 reads FQGTGA. The CDR3 consists of 15 residues. The ends lost 1 base at V and 7 bases at J; junction bases unmatched: 7. Clones were sequenced by immunoSEQ multiplex PCR, and TCRdb holds only the in-frame ones, with some missing. The repertoire holds roughly 180,000 clones, with approximately 86% as singletons. Sequenced material: PBMCs or T cells enriched from blood (not recorded which). This TCR derives from a man aged 55 to 70 who had recovered from COVID-19. V is TRBV7-3 and J is TRBJ2-1; TRBD2 matches 7 bases. The CDR3 DNA follows: TGTGCCAGCAGCTTAAGCGGGAGTAGGGGTAATGAGCAGTTCTTC. Translation gives CASSLSGSRGNEQFF.